This T cell receptor (beta chain) was recorded in a study of T-cell reconstitution after alpha-beta-depleted transplantation in children. Using unique molecular identifiers, the investigators prepared the TCRbeta library. TCRdb processed the PCR reads anew with MiXCR; each CDR3 protein has one entry. Of 100,000 to 120,000 distinct CDR3 sequences in the sample, 10% are singletons; the top ten hold around 8.2%. This clonotype was recorded at least ten times. CDR3 length equals 15 residues. The germline gives CDR1 KGHSH, CDR2 LQKENI. V dropped 0 bases and J dropped 5 bases, with 13 bases sitting between them.

Sequences were derived from PBMCs from the stem cell graft donor, sampled from the stem cell graft. The TCR was taken from a human donor who donated a stem cell graft to a child with acute lymphoblastic leukemia. The chain is built from TRBV18 and TRBJ2-5, with a weak D call TRBD1 (6 bases). As DNA, the CDR3 is TGTGCCAGCTCACCACCGGGACAAACTGGGGAGACCCAGTACTTC. Translated, it gives CASSPPGQTGETQYF.